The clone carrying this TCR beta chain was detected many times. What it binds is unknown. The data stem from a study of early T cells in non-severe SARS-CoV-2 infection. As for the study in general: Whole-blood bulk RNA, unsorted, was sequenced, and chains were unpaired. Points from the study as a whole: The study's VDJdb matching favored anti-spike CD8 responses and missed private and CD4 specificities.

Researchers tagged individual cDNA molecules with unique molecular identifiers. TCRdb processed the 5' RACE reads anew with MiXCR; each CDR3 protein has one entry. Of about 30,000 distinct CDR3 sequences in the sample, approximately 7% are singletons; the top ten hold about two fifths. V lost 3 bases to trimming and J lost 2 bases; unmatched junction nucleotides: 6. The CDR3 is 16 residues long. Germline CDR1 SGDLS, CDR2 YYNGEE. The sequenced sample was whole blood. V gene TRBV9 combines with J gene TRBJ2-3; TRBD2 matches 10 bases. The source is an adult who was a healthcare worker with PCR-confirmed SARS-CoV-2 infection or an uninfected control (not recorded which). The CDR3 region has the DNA TGTGCCAGCAGCGCCGGGACTAGCGAGTTCACAGATACGCAGTATTTT. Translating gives CASSAGTSEFTDTQYF.